This TCR beta chain comes out of a study of OX40 agonist ivuxolimab in advanced cancers. Study as a whole: With ivuxolimab, an agonistic anti-OX40 (CD134) antibody, patients were treated. Subjects had a mean age of roughly 57 years, with a range of about 23 to 79; almost 85% were male.

On cycle 4 day 1 and cycle 7 day 1, as well as at baseline, blood was sampled. CDR3 length: 10 residues. Germline CDR1 reads DFQATT; CDR2 reads SNEGSKA (reference sequence). The V and J ends lost 5 bases and 2 bases respectively, with 2 bases between them. Assay: immunoSEQ multiplex PCR; the TCRdb copy retains only in-frame clones and omits some. The sample holds some 70,000 clones, roughly four fifths seen once. The input for sequencing was CD4+ or CD8+ T cells sorted from blood, taken in a trial of the OX40 agonist ivuxolimab. The genes are TRBV20-1 and TRBJ2-3, with D hard to call. The TCR comes from an adult with an advanced solid tumor such as melanoma, head and neck, liver or kidney cancer. For the CDR3, the DNA is TGCAGTGCTCACACAGATACGCAGTATTTT. Translation: CSAHTDTQYF.